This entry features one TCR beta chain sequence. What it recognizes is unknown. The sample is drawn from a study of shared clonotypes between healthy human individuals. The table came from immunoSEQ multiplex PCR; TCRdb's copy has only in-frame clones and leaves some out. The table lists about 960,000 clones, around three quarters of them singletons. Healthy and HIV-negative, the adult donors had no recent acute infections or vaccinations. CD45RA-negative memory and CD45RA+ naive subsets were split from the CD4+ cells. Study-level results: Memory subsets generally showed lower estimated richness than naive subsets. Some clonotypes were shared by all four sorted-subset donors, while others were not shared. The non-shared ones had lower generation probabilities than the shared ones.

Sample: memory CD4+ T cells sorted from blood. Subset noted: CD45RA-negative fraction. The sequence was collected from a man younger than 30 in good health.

The CDR3 nucleotides are TGTGCCAGCAGCCAAGAGCCTTCTCAGGGGGCAAGGCAGCCCCAGCATTTT. This sequence encodes CASSQEPSQGARQPQHF. The V gene is TRBV4-2, the J gene TRBJ1-5; 8 nucleotides match TRBD1. This CDR3 spans 17 amino acids. The J segment lost 7 bases and the V segment lost 0 bases, leaving 11 bases of the junction unmatched. Germline loops: CDR1 LGHNA, CDR2 YNFKEQ.